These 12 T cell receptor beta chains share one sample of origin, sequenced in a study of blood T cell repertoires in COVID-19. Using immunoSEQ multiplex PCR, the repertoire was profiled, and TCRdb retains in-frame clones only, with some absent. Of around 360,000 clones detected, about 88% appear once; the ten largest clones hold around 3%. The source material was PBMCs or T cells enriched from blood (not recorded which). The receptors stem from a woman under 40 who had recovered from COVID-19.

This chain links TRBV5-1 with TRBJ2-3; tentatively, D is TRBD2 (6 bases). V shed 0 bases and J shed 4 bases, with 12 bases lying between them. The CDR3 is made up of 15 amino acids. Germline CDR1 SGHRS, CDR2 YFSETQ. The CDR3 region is CASSLASGGADTQYF. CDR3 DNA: TGCGCCAGCAGCTTGGCCTCAGGAGGGGCAGATACGCAGTATTTT. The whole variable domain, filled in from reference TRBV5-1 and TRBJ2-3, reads KAGVTQTPRYLIKTRGQQVTLSCSPISGHRSVSWYQQTPGQGLQFLFEYFSETQRNKGNFPGRFSGRQFSNSRSEMNVSTLELGDSALYLCASSLASGGADTQYFGPGTRLTVL.

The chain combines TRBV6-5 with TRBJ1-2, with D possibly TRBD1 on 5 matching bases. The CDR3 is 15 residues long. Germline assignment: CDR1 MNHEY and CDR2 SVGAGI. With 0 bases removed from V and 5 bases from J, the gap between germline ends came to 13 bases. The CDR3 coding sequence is TGTGCCAGCAGTTACTCGATGGGGCTGAGGTATGGCTACACCTTC. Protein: CASSYSMGLRYGYTF.

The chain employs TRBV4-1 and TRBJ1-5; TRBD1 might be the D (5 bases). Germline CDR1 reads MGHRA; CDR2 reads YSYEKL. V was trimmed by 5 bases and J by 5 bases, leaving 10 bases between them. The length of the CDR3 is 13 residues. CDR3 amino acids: CASSLDSYQPQHF. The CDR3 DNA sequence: TGCGCCAGCAGCTTAGACAGCTATCAGCCCCAGCATTTT.

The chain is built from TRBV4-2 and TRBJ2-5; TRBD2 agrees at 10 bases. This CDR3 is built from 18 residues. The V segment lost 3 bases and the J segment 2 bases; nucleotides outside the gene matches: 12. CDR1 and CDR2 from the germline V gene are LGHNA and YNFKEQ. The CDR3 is CASSQAHRTSGLQETQYF. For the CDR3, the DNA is TGTGCCAGCAGCCAGGCCCACCGGACTAGCGGATTACAAGAGACCCAGTACTTC.

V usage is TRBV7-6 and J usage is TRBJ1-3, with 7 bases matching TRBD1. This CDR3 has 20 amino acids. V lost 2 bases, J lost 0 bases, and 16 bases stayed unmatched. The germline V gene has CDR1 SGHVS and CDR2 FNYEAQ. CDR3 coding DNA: TGTGCCAGCAGCTTAATTTGGCCCGCCCAGGGGGGAACCTCTGGAAACACCATATATTTT. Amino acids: CASSLIWPAQGGTSGNTIYF. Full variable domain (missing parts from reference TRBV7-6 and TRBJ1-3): GAGVSQSPRYKVTKRGQDVALRCDPISGHVSLYWYRQALGQGPEFLTYFNYEAQQDKSGLPNDRFSAERPEGSISTLTIQRTEQRDSAMYRCASSLIWPAQGGTSGNTIYFGEGSWLTVV.

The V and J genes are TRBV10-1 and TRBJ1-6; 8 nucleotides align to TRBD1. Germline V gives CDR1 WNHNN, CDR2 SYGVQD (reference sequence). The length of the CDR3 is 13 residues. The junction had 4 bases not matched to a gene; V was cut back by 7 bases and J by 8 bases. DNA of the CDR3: TGCGCCAGCAAGACAGGGGTGGATTCACCCCTCCACTTT. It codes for CASKTGVDSPLHF.

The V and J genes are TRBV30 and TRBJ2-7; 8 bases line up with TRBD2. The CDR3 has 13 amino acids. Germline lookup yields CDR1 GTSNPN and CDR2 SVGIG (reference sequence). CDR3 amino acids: CAVAGFNSYEQYF. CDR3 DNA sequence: TGTGCGGTAGCGGGGTTTAACTCCTACGAGCAGTACTTC.

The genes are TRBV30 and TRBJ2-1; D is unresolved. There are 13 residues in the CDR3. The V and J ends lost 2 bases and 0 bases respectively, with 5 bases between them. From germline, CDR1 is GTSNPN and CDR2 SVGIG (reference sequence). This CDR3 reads CAWSRGSYNEQFF. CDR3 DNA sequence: TGTGCCTGGAGTAGAGGCTCCTACAATGAGCAGTTCTTC. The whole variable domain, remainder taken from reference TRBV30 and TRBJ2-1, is SQTIHQWPATLVQPVGSPLSLECTVEGTSNPNLYWYRQAAGRGLQLLFYSVGIGQISSEVPQNLSASRPQDRQFILSSKKLLLSDSGFYLCAWSRGSYNEQFFGPGTRLTVL.

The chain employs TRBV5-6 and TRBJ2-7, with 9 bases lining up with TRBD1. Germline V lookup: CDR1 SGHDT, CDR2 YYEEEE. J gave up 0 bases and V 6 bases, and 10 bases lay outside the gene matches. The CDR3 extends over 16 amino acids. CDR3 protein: CASNIAGQGPSYEQYF. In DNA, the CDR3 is TGTGCCAGCAACATCGCGGGACAGGGCCCCTCCTACGAGCAGTACTTC.

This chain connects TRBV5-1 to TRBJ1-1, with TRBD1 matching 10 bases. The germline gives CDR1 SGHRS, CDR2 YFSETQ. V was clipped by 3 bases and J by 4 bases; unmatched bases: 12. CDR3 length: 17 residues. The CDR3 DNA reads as TGCGCCAGCAGCTGGCGGGACAGGGGTGACGAGGGCACTGAAGCTTTCTTT. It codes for CASSWRDRGDEGTEAFF.

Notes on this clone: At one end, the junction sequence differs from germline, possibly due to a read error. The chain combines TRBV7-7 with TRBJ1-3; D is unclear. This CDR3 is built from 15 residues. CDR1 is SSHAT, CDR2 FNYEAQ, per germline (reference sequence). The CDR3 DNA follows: TGTGCTAGCAGCTTAGGGCGAGCGCCAGGAAACACCATATATTTT. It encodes CASSLGRAPGNTIYF.

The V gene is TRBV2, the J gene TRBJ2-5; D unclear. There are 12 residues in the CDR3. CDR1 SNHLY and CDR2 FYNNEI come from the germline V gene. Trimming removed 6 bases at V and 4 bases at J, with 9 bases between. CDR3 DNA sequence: TGTGCCAGCAGCGAGAACGGAGAGACCCAGTACTTC. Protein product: CASSENGETQYF.